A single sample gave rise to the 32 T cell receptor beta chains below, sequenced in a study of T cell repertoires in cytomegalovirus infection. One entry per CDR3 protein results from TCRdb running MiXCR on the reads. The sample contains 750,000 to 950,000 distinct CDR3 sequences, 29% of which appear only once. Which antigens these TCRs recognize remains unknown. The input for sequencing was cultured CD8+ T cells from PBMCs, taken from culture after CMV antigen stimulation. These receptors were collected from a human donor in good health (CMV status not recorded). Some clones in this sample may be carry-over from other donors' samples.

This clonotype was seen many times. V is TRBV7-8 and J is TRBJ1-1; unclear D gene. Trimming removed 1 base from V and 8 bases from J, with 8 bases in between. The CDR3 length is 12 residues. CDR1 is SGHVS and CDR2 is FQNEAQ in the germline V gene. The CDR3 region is CASSLGTLEAFF. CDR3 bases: TGTGCCAGCAGCTTAGGGACCCTCGAAGCTTTCTTT. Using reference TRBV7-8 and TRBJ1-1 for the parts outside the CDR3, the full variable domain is GAGVSQSPRYKVAKRGQDVALRCDPISGHVSLFWYQQALGQGPEFLTYFQNEAQLDKSGLPSDRFFAERPEGSVSTLKIQRTQQEDSAVYLCASSLGTLEAFFGQGTRLTVV.

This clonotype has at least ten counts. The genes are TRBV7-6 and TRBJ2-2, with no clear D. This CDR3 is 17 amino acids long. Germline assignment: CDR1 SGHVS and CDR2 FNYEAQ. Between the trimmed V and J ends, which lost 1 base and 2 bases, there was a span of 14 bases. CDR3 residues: CASSLGPPPINTGELFF. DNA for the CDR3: TGTGCCAGCAGCTTAGGCCCTCCACCCATTAACACCGGGGAGCTGTTTTTT.

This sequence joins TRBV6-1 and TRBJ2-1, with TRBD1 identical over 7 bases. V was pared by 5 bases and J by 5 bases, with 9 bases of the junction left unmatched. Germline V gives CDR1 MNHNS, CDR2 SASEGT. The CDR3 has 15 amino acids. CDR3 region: CASSNDRVGNNEQFF. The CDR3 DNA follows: TGTGCCAGCAGTAACGACAGGGTTGGGAACAATGAGCAGTTCTTC.

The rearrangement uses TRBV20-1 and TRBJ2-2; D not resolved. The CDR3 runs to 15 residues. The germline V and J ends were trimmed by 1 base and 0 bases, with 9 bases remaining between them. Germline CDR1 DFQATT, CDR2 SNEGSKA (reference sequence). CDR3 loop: CSARVSGPNTGELFF. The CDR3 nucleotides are TGCAGTGCTAGAGTTTCGGGTCCGAACACCGGGGAGCTGTTTTTT.

The CDR3 coding sequence is TGTGCCAGCAGTCCAGGGATTGATGAGCAGTTCTTC. Amino acid sequence: CASSPGIDEQFF. The chain combines TRBV6-5 with TRBJ2-1; a possible D gene is TRBD1 (5 bases). V lost 5 bases and J 8 bases, leaving 10 bases between the germline ends. CDR1 and CDR2 (germline): MNHEY, SVGAGI. This CDR3 comprises 12 residues.

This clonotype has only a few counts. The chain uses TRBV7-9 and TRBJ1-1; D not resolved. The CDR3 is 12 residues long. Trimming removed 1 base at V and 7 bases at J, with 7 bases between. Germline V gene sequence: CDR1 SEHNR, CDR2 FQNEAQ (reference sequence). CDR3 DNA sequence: TGTGCCAGCAGCTTAGTAGAGGGTGAAGCTTTCTTT. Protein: CASSLVEGEAFF.

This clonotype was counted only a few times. CDR3 nucleotides: TGTGCCAGCAGCCCCGGGGGGAGGACAGGACGTAAAAATGAGCAGTTCTTC. Protein sequence: CASSPGGRTGRKNEQFF. This chain joins TRBV5-5 and TRBJ2-1; D possibly matches TRBD1 or TRBD2 (7 bases each). CDR1 and CDR2 (germline): SGHKS, YYEKEE (reference sequence). V was clipped by 4 bases and J by 7 bases, with 24 bases between them. This CDR3 has 17 residues.

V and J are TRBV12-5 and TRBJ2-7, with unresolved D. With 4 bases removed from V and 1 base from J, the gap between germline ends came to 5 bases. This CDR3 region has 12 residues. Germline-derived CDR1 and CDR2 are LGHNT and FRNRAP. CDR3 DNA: TGTGCTAGTGGTTCCGATTCCTACGAGCAGTACTTC. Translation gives CASGSDSYEQYF.

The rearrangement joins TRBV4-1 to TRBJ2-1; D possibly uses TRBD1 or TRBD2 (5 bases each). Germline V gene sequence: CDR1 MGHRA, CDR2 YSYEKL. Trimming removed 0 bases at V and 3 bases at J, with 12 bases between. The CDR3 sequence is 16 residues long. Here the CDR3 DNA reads TGCGCCAGCAGCCAAGAAGGCGCGAGGGGCTACAATGAGCAGTTCTTC. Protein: CASSQEGARGYNEQFF.

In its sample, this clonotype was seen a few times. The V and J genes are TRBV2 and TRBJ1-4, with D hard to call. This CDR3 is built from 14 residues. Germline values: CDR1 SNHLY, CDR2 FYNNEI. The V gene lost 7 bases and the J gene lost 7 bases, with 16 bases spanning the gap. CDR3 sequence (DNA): TGTGCCAGCAAAGGGTCGGGCCGACCTGAAAAACTGTTTTTT. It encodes CASKGSGRPEKLFF.

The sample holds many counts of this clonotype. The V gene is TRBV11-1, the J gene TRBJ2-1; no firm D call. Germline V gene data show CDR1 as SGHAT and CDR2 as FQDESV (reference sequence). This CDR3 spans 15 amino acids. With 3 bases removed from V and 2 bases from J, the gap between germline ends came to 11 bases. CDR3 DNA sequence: TGTGCCAGCAGCTTGGGCACTGGAACCTACAATGAGCAGTTCTTC. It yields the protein CASSLGTGTYNEQFF.

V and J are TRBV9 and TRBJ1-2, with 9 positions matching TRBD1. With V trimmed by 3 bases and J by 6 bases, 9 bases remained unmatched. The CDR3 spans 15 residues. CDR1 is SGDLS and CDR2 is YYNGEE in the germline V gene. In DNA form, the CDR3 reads TGTGCCAGCAGCGCCAGTCCCGGGACAGGGAATGGCTACACCTTC. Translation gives CASSASPGTGNGYTF.

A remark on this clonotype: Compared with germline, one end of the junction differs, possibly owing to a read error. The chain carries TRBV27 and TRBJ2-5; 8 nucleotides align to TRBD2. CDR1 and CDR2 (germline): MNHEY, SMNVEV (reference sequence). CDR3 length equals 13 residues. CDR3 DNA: TGTGCCAGCAGTTCTGGCGGGGGGCCTTTCATGCACTTC. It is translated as CASSSGGGPFMHF.

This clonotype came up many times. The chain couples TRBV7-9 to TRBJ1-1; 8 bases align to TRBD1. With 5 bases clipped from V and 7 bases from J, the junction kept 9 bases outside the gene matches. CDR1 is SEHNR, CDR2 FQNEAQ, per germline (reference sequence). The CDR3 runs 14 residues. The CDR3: CASSDDRGPHEAFF. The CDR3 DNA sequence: TGTGCCAGCAGCGATGACAGGGGCCCCCATGAAGCTTTCTTT.

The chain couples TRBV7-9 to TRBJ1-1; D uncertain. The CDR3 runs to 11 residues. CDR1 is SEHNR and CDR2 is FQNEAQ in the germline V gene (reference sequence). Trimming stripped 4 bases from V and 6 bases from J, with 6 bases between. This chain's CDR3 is CASSYRPEAFF. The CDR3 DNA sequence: TGTGCCAGCAGCTACCGTCCTGAAGCTTTCTTT.

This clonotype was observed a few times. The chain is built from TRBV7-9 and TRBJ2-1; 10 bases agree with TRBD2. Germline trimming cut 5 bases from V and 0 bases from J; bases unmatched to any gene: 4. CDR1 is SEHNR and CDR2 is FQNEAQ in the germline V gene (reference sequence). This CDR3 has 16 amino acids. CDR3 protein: CASSPSGGYSYNEQFF. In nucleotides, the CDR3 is TGTGCCAGCAGCCCTAGCGGGGGCTACTCCTACAATGAGCAGTTCTTC.

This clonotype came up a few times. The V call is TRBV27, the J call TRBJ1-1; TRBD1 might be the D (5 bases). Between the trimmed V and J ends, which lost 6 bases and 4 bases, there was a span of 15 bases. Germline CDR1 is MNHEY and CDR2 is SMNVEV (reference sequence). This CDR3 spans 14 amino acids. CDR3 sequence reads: CASSLNPGGTEAFF. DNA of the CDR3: TGTGCCAGCAGCTTAAATCCGGGGGGCACTGAAGCTTTCTTT.

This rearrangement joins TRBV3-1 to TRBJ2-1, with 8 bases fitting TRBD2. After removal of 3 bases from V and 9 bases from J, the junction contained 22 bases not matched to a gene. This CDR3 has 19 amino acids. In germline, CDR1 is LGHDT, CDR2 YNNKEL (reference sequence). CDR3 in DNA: TGTGCCAGCAGCCAGCCATTTAGTACGGGGGGGCCGTCTCCAATTGAGCAGTTCTTC. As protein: CASSQPFSTGGPSPIEQFF.

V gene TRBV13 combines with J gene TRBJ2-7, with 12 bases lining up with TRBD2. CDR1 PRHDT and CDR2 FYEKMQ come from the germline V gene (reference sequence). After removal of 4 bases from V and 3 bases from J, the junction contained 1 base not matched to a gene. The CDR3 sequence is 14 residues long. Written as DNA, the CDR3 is TGTGCCAGCAGCTCGGGACTAGCGGGCTACGAGCAGTACTTC. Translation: CASSSGLAGYEQYF.

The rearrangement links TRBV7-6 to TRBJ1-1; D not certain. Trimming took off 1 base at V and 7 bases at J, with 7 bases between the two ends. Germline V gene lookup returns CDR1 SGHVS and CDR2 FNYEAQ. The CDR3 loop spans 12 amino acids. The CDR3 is CASSLGAFEAFF. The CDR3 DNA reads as TGTGCCAGCAGCTTAGGGGCGTTTGAAGCTTTCTTT.

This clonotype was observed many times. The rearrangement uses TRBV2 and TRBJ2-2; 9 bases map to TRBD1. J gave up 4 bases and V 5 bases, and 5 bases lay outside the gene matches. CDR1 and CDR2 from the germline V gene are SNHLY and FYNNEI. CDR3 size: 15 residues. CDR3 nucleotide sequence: TGTGCCAGCAGTACCGACAGGGGGTCCACCGGGGAGCTGTTTTTT. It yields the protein CASSTDRGSTGELFF.

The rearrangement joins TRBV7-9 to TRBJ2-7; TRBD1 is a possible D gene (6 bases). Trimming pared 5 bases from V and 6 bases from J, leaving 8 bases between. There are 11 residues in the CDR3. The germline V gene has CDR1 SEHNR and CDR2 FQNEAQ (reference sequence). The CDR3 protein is CASSIRGEQYV. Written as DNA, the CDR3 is TGTGCCAGCAGCATCAGGGGCGAGCAGTACGTC.

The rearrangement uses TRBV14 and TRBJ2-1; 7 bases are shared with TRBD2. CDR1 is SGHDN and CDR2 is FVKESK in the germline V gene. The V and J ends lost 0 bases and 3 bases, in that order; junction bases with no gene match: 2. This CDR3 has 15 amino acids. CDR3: CASSQDAGDYNEQFF. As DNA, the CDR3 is TGTGCCAGCAGCCAAGATGCGGGGGACTACAATGAGCAGTTCTTC.

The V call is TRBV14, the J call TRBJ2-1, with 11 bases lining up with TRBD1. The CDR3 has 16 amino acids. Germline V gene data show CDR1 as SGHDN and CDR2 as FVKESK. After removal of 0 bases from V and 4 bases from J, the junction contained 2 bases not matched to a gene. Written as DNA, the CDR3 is TGTGCCAGCAGCCAAGAGGACAGGGGGCTTTACAATGAGCAGTTCTTC. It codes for CASSQEDRGLYNEQFF.

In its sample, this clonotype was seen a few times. The CDR3 DNA reads as TGTGCCAGCAGGCCCCCGGGCACAGATACGCAGTATTTT. Its protein is CASRPPGTDTQYF. This chain joins TRBV28 and TRBJ2-3, with unresolved D. Germline loops: CDR1 MDHEN, CDR2 SYDVKM. The CDR3 is 13 residues long. Between the trimmed V and J ends, which lost 6 bases and 1 base, there was a span of 8 bases.

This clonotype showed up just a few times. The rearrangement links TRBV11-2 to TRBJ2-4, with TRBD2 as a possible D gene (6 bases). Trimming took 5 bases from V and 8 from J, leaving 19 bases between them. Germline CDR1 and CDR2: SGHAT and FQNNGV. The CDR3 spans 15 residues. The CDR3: CASSTATRRRDIQYF. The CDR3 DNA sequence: TGTGCCAGCAGCACCGCCACAAGGCGGAGGGACATTCAGTACTTC.

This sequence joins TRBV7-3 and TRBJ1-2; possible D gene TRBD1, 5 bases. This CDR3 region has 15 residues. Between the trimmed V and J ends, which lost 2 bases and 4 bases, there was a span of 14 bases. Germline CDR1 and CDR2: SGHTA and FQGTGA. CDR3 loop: CASSLSGEEGYGYTF. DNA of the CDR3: TGTGCCAGCAGCTTATCGGGGGAGGAAGGCTATGGCTACACCTTC.

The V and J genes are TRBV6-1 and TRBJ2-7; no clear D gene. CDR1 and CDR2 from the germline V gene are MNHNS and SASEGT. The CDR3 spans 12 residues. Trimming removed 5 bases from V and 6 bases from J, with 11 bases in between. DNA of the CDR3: TGTGCCAGCAGTTCTTCAGGAGCCGAGCAGTACTTC. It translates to CASSSSGAEQYF.

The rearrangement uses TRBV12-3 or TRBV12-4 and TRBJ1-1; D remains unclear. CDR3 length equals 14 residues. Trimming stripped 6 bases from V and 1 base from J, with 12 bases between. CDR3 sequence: CASSKTEKNTEAFF. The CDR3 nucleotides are TGTGCCAGCAGCAAAACAGAAAAGAACACTGAAGCTTTCTTT.

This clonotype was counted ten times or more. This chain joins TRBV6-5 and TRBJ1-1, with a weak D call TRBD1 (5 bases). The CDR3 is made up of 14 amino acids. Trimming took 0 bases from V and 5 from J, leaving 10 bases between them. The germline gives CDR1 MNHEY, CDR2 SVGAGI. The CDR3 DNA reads TGTGCCAGCAGTTACTCGTCGGGGGATACTGAAGCTTTCTTT. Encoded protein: CASSYSSGDTEAFF.

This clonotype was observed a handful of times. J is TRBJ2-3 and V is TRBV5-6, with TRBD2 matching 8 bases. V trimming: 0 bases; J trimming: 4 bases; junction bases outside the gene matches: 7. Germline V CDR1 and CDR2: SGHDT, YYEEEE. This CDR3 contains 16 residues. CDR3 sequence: CASSLAGSGGPDTQYF. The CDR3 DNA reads TGTGCCAGCAGCTTGGCCGGGAGCGGGGGACCAGATACGCAGTATTTT.

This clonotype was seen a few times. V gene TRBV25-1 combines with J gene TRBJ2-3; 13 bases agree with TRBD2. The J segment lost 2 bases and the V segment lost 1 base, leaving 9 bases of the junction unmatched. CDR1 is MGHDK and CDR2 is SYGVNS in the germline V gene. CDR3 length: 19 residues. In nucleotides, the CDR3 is TGTGCCAGCAGTGAATTTATCGGACTAGCGGGGGATGCCACAGATACGCAGTATTTT. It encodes CASSEFIGLAGDATDTQYF.